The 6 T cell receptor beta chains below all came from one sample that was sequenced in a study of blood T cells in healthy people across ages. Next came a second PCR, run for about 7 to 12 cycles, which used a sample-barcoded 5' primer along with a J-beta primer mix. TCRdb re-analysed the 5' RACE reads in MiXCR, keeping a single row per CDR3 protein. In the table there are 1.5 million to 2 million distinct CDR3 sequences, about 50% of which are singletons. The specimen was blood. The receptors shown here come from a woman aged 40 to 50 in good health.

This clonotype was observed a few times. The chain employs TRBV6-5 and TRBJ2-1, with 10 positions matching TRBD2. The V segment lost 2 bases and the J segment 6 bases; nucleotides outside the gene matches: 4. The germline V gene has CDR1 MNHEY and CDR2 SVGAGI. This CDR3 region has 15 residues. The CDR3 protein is CASSYPGLASNEQFF. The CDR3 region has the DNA TGTGCCAGCAGTTACCCGGGACTAGCGAGCAATGAGCAGTTCTTC.

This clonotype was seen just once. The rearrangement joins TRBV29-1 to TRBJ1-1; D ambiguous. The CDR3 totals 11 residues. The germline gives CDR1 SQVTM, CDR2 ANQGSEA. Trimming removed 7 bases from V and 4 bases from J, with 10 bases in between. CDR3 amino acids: CSGAMSTEAFF. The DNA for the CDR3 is TGCAGCGGTGCTATGAGCACTGAAGCTTTCTTT. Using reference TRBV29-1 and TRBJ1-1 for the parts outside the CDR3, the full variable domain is SAVISQKPSRDICQRGTSLTIQCQVDSQVTMMFWYRQQPGQSLTLIATANQGSEATYESGFVIDKFPISRPNLTFSTLTVSNMSPEDSSIYLCSGAMSTEAFFGQGTRLTVV.

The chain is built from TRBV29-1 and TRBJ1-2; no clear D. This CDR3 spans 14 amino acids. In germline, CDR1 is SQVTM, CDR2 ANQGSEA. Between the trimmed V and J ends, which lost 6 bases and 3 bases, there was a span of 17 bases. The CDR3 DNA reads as TGCAGCGTCCGAAACCCTACGGGCGACTATGGCTACACCTTC. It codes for CSVRNPTGDYGYTF.

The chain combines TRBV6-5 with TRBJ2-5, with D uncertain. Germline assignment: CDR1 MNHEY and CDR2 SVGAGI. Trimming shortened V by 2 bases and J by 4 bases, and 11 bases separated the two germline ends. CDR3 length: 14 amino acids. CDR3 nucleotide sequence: TGTGCCAGCAGTTACCGACCATGGCGAGAGACCCAGTACTTC. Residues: CASSYRPWRETQYF.

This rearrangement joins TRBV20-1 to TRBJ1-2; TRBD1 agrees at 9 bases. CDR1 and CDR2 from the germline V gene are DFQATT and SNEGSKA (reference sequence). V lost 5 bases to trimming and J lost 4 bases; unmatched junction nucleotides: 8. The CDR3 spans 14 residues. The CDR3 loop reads CSADTGGAGYGYTF. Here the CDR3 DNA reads TGCAGTGCTGACACAGGGGGCGCGGGCTATGGCTACACCTTC.

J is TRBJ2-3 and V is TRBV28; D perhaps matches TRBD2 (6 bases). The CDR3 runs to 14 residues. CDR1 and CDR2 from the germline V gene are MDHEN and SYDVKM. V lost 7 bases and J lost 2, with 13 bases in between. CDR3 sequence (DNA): TGTGCCAGCATCCTGGGGGGAAACACAGATACGCAGTATTTT. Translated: CASILGGNTDTQYF.